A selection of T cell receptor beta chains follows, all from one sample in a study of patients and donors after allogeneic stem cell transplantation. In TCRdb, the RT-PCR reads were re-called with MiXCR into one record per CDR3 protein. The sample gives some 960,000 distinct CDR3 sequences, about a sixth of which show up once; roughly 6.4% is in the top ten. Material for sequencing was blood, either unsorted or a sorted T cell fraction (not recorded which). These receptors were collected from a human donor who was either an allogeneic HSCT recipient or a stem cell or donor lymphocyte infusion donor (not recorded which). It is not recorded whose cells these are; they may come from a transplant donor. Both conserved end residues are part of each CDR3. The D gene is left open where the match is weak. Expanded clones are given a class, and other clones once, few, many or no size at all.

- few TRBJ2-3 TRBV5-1 TGCGCCAGCAGCTTGGGATCGACTAGTCACACAGATACGCAGTATTTT CASSLGSTSHTDTQYF
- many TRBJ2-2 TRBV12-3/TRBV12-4 TGTGCCAGCAGTCCCCACCCAGGGGAGCTGTTTTTT CASSPHPGELFF
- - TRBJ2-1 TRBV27 TGTGCCAGCAGTTTCGGTGGTCTATCCGTCTATGAGCAGTTCTTC CASSFGGLSVYEQFF
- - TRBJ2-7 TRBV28 TGTGCCAGCAGCTACTCGGGGACATCGCGCTCCTACGAGCAGTACTTC CASSYSGTSRSYEQYF
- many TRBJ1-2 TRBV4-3 TGCGCCAGCAGCCAAGATCTTGGGAACTATGGCTACACCTTC CASSQDLGNYGYTF
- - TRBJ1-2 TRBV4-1 TGCGCCAGCAGCCAAGACCTGGATTTCTATGGCTACACCTTC CASSQDLDFYGYTF
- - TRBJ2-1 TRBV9 TGTGCCAGCAGCGTAGCGGGGCTAGGGGGTTACAATGAGCAGTTCTTC CASSVAGLGGYNEQFF
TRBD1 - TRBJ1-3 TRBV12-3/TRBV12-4 TGTGCCAGCAGTTCCCGGGACAGGGGCTCTGGAAACACCATATATTTT CASSSRDRGSGNTIYF
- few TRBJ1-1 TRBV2 TGTGCCAGCAGTCCGAGACACGGTGGCACTGAAGCTTTCTTT CASSPRHGGTEAFF
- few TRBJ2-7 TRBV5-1 TGCGCCAGCAGCTTCCCGGACTACTCCTACGAGCAGTACTTC CASSFPDYSYEQYF
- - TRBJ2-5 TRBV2 TGTGCCAGCAGTACGGGGGAGTACCAAGAGACCCAGTACTTC CASSTGEYQETQYF
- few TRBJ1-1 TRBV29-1 TGCAGCGTTGAGATGGGTATTCACACTGAAGCTTTCTTT CSVEMGIHTEAFF
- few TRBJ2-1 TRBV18 TGTGCCAGCTCACCACGAAACAGGTCGATCTCGTTCTTC CASSPRNRSISFF
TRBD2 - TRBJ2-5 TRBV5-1 TGCGCCAGCAGCCCCGCCGTCCGGGACTACTCCGTAGAGACCCAGTACTTC CASSPAVRDYSVETQYF
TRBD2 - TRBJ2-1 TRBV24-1 TGTGCCACCAGTCCCACCGGGGCGGGGGGGCACGATGAGCAGTTCTTC CATSPTGAGGHDEQFF
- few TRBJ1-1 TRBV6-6 TGTGCCAGCAGTTACACTGCCACTGAAGCTTTCTTT CASSYTATEAFF
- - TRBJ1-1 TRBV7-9 TGTGCCAGCCCCGGAGGCAGGGTGAACACTGAAGCTTTCTTT CASPGGRVNTEAFF
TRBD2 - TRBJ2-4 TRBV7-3 TGTGCCAGCAGCCCCGCTCCAGGGACTAGCTTGGACTTC CASSPAPGTSLDF
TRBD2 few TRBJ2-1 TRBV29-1 TGCAGCGTTGGCCGGGGGGATAGCTCCTACAATGAGCAGTTCTTC CSVGRGDSSYNEQFF
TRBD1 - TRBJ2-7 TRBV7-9 TGTGCCAGCAGCCGCGGAAGGGACAGAGACTACGAGCAGTACTTC CASSRGRDRDYEQYF
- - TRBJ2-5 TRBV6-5 TGTGCCAGCAGTTACCTTGGCCGGGACACCTTGGGGGAGACCCAGTACTTC CASSYLGRDTLGETQYF
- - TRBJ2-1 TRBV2 TGTGCCAGGCTTAACCCCCTCAACACCTACAATGAGCAGTTCTTC CARLNPLNTYNEQFF
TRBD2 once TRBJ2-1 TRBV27 TGTGCCAGCAGTACCCTACGACTAGCGGGAACCTACAATGAGCAGTTCTTC CASSTLRLAGTYNEQFF
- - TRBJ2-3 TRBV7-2 TGTGCCAGCAGCTCGTGGGCAGATACGCAGTATTTT CASSSWADTQYF
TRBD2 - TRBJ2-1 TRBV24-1 TGTGCCACCAGTGACCCCGGACTAGCGGGGGGCTCAAACAATGAGCAGTTCTTC CATSDPGLAGGSNNEQFF
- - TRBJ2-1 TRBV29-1 TGCAGCGTTGATCGGTTAGCGGAGGGGGTTGAGCAGTTCTTC CSVDRLAEGVEQFF
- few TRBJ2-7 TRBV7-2 TGTGCCAGCAGCTTAATGGCCCTTTCCTACGAGCAGTACTTC CASSLMALSYEQYF